These T cell receptor beta chains were read from a single sample in a study of T cell responses to AZD1222 COVID-19 vaccine. The assay was immunoSEQ multiplex PCR, and TCRdb's table has in-frame clones only and misses some. Here the sample spans around 120,000 clones, under 95% being singletons. The sample here was peripheral blood, taken 28 days after the second AZD1222 dose. These receptors all come from an adult who received the AZD1222 COVID-19 vaccine. CDR3s include the opening cysteine and the closing phenylalanine or tryptophan. The D gene is left open where the match is weak. Expanded clones get a size class; other rows say once, few or many, or leave the size out.

CDR3	DNA	D	J	size	V
CASSLVRFGASDEQYF	TGTGCCAGCAGCTTAGTCCGTTTCGGGGCGTCGGACGAGCAGTACTTC	.	TRBJ2-7	.	TRBV11-2
CASSGTPGTQYF	TGTGCCAGCAGTGGGACCCCTGGGACCCAGTACTTC	.	TRBJ2-5	.	TRBV2
CASSPLVAGVLNEQFF	TGTGCCAGCAGCCCTCTGGTAGCGGGGGTACTCAATGAGCAGTTCTTC	TRBD2	TRBJ2-1	.	TRBV6-2/TRBV6-3
CASSPGGAYGYTF	TGTGCCAGCTCCCCAGGGGGCGCATATGGCTACACCTTC	TRBD1	TRBJ1-2	.	TRBV6-5
CATSGGTAYSGNTIYF	TGTGCCACCAGCGGGGGGACAGCTTACTCTGGAAACACCATATATTTT	TRBD1	TRBJ1-3	.	TRBV15
CASSSGGLRGATNEKLFF	TGTGCCAGCAGCTCAGGGGGACTCAGGGGTGCAACTAATGAAAAACTGTTTTTT	TRBD1	TRBJ1-4	.	TRBV13
CASSEGGQGGTDTQYF	TGCGCCAGCAGTGAAGGTGGACAGGGCGGCACAGATACGCAGTATTTT	TRBD1	TRBJ2-3	.	TRBV10-1
CATTGTGGNEQFF	TGTGCCACTACGGGGACAGGGGGCAATGAGCAGTTCTTC	TRBD1	TRBJ2-1	.	TRBV19
CASSRLGTGLTSMATEAFF	TGTGCCAGCTCACGCCTCGGGACGGGACTAACGTCAATGGCCACTGAAGCTTTCTTT	.	TRBJ1-1	.	TRBV18
CASSPEEGAFSPLHF	TGTGCCAGCAGTCCAGAGGAGGGAGCGTTCTCACCCCTCCACTTT	.	TRBJ1-6	.	TRBV6-6
CASVGGGGTQYF	TGTGCCAGCGTTGGGGGAGGGGGTACGCAGTATTTT	.	TRBJ2-3	.	TRBV2
CASSSLAGSYNEQFF	TGTGCCAGCAGCAGCCTAGCGGGGTCCTACAATGAGCAGTTCTTC	TRBD2	TRBJ2-1	.	TRBV7-2
CASSYSSANYGYTF	TGTGCCAGCAGTTACTCTTCGGCGAACTATGGCTACACCTTC	.	TRBJ1-2	few	TRBV6-5
CASSPKGGNTEAFF	TGTGCCAGCTCACCGAAGGGTGGGAACACTGAAGCTTTCTTT	.	TRBJ1-1	.	TRBV18
CASSPVVAQHF	TGTGCCAGCAGCCCGGTGGTGGCCCAGCATTTT	.	TRBJ1-5	once	TRBV5-8
CASSVAQGQDSPLHF	TGTGCCAGCAGCGTAGCCCAGGGGCAGGATTCACCCCTCCACTTT	.	TRBJ1-6	once	TRBV9
CASSLDSRYNEQFF	TGCGCCAGCAGCTTGGACAGTCGATACAATGAGCAGTTCTTC	.	TRBJ2-1	.	TRBV5-1
CARLGFRGGTIYF	TGTGCCAGACTAGGGTTCAGAGGAGGGACCATATATTTT	.	TRBJ1-3	.	TRBV6-5
CASSHPSGGVSEQFF	TGTGCCAGCAGCCACCCTAGCGGGGGGGTCAGTGAGCAGTTCTTC	TRBD2	TRBJ2-1	.	TRBV5-4
CASYPSGSETQYF	TGTGCCAGCTATCCTAGCGGGAGTGAGACCCAGTACTTC	TRBD2	TRBJ2-5	.	TRBV7-9
CASSIRTGWAGYTF	TGTGCCAGCAGTATTAGGACAGGGTGGGCTGGCTACACCTTC	TRBD1	TRBJ1-2	.	TRBV6-5
CASSQVSDSPLHF	TGTGCCAGTAGTCAGGTCAGCGATTCACCCCTCCACTTT	.	TRBJ1-6	.	TRBV19
CASSFRQAEAFF	TGTGCCAGCAGCTTCAGACAGGCTGAAGCTTTCTTT	.	TRBJ1-1	.	TRBV7-9
CASSLPPAGGLPPQETQYF	TGTGCCAGCAGCCTGCCACCCGCGGGGGGGCTACCACCACAAGAGACCCAGTACTTC	TRBD2	TRBJ2-5	once	TRBV3-1/TRBV3-2
CASSRQGHGYTF	TGTGCCAGCAGTCGGCAGGGACATGGCTACACCTTC	.	TRBJ1-2	.	TRBV11-2
CASQRRAADTEAFF	TGCGCCAGCCAGAGGAGGGCAGCGGACACTGAAGCTTTCTTT	.	TRBJ1-1	.	TRBV23-1
CASSQEAATGTARSYEQYF	TGCGCCAGCAGCCAAGAAGCGGCCACCGGGACAGCTAGGAGCTACGAGCAGTACTTC	TRBD1	TRBJ2-7	.	TRBV4-1
CAWMAYKNTEAFF	TGTGCCTGGATGGCATACAAGAACACTGAAGCTTTCTTT	.	TRBJ1-1	.	TRBV30